Sequencing of this T cell receptor (beta chain) was carried out in a study of T-cell memory formation after mild COVID-19. CDR1 is LGHDT, CDR2 YNNKEL, per germline (reference sequence). The CDR3 extends over 15 amino acids. V lost 4 bases, J lost 4 bases, and 6 bases stayed unmatched. TCRdb called the 5' RACE reads again in MiXCR, with one record for every CDR3 protein. The data contain 400,000 to 500,000 distinct CDR3 sequences, around 18% of them singletons. Comments on this clonotype: Its antigen remains unknown.

Study-wide points: Among CD4+ contracting clones, most were CM and EM, and CD8+ ones EMRA. CD4/CD8 balance characterized clones contracting day 15 to 85, and CD4+ skew characterized later expanders. Cross-reactive memory seemingly joined, as some responding clones were found in pre-infection memory.

The specimen was PBMCs or a T cell subset sorted from them (not recorded which). The chain recombines TRBV3-1 with TRBJ2-2, with 7 bases aligning to TRBD1. The origin of this receptor is an adult woman who had mild COVID-19 (a few samples of this study predate the infection). Cell type and time point are not known. The CDR3 bases are TGTGCCAGCAGCCCCGGGACAGTTACCACCGGGGAGCTGTTTTTT. Encoded protein: CASSPGTVTTGELFF.